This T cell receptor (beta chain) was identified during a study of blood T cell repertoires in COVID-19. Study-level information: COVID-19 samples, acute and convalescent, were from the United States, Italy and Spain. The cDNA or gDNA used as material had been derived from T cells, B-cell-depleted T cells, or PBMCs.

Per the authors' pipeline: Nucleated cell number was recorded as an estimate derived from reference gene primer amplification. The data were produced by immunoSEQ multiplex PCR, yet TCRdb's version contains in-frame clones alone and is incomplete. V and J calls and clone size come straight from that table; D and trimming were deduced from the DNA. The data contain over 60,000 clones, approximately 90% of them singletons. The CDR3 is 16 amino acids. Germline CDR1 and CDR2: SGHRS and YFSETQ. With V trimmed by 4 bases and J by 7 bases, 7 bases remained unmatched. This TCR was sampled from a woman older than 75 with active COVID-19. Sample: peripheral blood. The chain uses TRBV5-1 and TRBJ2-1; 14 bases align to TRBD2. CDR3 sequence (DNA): TGCGCCAGCAGCGCCCCCGGACTAGCGGGAGGTAATGAGCAGTTCTTC. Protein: CASSAPGLAGGNEQFF.